This T cell receptor (beta chain) was recovered during a study of CD8+ T cells in alopecia areata. General observations from the study: Normal skin's resident alphabeta T cells are also sequenced in scalp samples.

Isolated RNA was reverse transcribed into cDNA used as the sequencing template. Here immunoSEQ multiplex PCR was the method, and the copy in TCRdb shows in-frame clones only, minus some. The profile shows 150,000 to 200,000 clones, around 64% of them singletons. Points on this clone: Its antigen is unknown.

Peripheral blood and lesional scalp punch biopsies came from alopecia areata patients. The CDR3 length is 14 residues. From germline, CDR1 is LNHDA and CDR2 SQIVND (reference sequence). V trimming: 6 bases; J trimming: 1 base; junction bases outside the gene matches: 4. The chain is built from TRBV19 and TRBJ1-1, with 8 bases aligning to TRBD1. Source: CD8+ T cells sorted from blood, taken at week 0. The TCR sequence derives from a human donor with alopecia areata. CDR3 DNA: TGTGCCAGTAGCCGGGACAGGACGAACACTGAAGCTTTCTTT. Protein sequence: CASSRDRTNTEAFF.